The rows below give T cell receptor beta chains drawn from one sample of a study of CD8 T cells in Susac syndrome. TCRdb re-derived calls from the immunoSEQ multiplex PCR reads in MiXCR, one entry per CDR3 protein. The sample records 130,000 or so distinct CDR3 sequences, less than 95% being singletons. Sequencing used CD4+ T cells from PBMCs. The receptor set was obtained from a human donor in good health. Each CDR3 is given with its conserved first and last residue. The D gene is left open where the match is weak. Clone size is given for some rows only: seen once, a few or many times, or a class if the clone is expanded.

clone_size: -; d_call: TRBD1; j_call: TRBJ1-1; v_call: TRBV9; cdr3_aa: CASSVGRGQGPNTEAFF; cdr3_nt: TGTGCCAGCAGCGTAGGCAGAGGACAGGGCCCGAACACTGAAGCTTTCTTT
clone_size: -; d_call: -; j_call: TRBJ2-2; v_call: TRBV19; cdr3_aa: CASSPADDPNTGELFF; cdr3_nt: TGTGCCAGTAGTCCTGCCGACGACCCGAACACCGGGGAGCTGTTTTTT
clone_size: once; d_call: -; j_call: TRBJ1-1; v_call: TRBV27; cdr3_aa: CASSLTGGNTEAFF; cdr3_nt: TGTGCCAGCAGTCTGACTGGCGGGAACACTGAAGCTTTCTTT
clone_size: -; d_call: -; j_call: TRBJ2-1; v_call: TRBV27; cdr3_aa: CASSFLDEQFF; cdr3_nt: TGTGCCAGCAGTTTTTTAGATGAGCAGTTCTTC
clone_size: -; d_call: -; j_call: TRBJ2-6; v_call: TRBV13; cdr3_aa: CASSSSPIRGRGRSGANVLTF; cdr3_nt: TGTGCCAGCAGCTCCTCCCCAATCAGGGGGCGGGGGCGCTCTGGGGCCAACGTCCTGACTTTC
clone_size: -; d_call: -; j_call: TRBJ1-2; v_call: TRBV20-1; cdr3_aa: CSAREGNYGYTF; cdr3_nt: TGCAGTGCCCGTGAGGGGAACTATGGCTACACCTTC
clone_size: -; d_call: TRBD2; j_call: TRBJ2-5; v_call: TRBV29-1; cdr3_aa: CSAGQGGIQETQYF; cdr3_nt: TGCAGCGCGGGCCAGGGAGGGATTCAAGAGACCCAGTACTTC
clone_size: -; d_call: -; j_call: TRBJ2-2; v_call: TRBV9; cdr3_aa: CASSVDRAGELFF; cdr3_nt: TGTGCCAGCAGCGTGGACCGGGCCGGGGAGCTGTTTTTT
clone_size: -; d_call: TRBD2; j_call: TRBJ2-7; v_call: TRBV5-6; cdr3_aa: CASSSRLAGFDEQYF; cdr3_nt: TGTGCCAGCAGTTCTAGACTAGCGGGATTCGACGAGCAGTACTTC
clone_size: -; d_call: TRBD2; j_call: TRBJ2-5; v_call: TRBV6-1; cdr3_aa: CASSGLAGGPGQETQYF; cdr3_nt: TGTGCCAGCTCGGGACTAGCGGGAGGGCCGGGGCAAGAGACCCAGTACTTC
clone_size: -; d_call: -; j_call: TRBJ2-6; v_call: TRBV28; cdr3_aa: CASSLEGYGANVLTF; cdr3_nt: TGTGCCAGCAGTTTAGAGGGCTATGGGGCCAACGTCCTGACTTTC
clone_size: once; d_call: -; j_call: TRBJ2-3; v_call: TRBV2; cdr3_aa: CASSPRKGLSTDTQYF; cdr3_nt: TGTGCCAGCAGTCCACGCAAGGGGCTGAGCACAGATACGCAGTATTTT
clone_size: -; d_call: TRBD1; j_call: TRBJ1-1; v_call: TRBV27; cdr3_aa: CASSPWTGGQAFF; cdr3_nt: TGTGCCAGCAGTCCCTGGACAGGGGGCCAGGCTTTCTTT
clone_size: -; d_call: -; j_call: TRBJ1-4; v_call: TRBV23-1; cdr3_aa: CASSQTHPPNEKLFF; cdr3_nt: TGCGCCAGCAGTCAGACACACCCTCCCAATGAAAAACTGTTTTTT
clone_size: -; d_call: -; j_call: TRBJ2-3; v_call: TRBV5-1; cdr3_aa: CASSLWRSGDTDTQYF; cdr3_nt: TGCGCCAGCAGCTTGTGGCGCAGCGGTGACACAGATACGCAGTATTTT
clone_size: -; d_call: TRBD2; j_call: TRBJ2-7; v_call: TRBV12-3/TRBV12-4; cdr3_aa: CASSGLAGYEQYF; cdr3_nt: TGTGCCAGCAGCGGGCTAGCGGGCTACGAGCAGTACTTC
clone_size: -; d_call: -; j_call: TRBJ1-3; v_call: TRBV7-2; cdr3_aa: CASSLKSIAGDTIYF; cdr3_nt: TGTGCCAGCAGCTTAAAGAGCATTGCTGGAGACACCATATATTTT
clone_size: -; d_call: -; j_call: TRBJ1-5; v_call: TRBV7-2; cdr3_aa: CASSLVVGYSNQPQHF; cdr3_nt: TGTGCCAGCAGCTTAGTCGTGGGGTATAGCAATCAGCCCCAGCATTTT
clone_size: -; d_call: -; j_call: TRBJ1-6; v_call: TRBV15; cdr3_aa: CATSRADRSSYNSPLHF; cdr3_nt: TGTGCCACCAGCAGAGCGGACAGAAGCTCCTATAATTCACCCCTCCACTTT
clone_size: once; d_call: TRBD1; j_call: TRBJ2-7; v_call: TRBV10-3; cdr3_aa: CAISIRQGSYEQYF; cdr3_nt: TGTGCCATCAGCATAAGACAGGGGTCCTACGAGCAGTACTTC
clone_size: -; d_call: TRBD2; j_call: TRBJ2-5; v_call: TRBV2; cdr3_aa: CASSEVSGGTQYF; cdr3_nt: TGTGCCAGCAGTGAAGTGTCGGGGGGGACCCAGTACTTC
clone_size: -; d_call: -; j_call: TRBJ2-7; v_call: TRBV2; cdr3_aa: CASKESSSHEQYF; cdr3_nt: TGTGCCAGCAAAGAATCTTCGTCCCACGAGCAGTACTTC
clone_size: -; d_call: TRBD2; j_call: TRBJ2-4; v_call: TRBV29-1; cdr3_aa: CSVGTSGRGDNIQYF; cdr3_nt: TGCAGCGTTGGGACTAGCGGGAGGGGGGATAACATTCAGTACTTC
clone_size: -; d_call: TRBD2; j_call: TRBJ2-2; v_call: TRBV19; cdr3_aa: CASTWTSGVSNTGELFF; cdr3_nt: TGTGCCAGTACTTGGACTAGCGGAGTCTCGAACACCGGGGAGCTGTTTTTT
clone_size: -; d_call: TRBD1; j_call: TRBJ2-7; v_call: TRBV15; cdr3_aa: CATSRDDRGTPYEQYF; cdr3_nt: TGTGCCACCAGCAGAGATGACAGGGGAACCCCCTACGAGCAGTACTTC
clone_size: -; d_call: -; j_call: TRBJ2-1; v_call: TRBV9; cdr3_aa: CASSVGVHNEQFF; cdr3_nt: TGTGCCAGCAGCGTAGGCGTCCACAATGAGCAGTTCTTC
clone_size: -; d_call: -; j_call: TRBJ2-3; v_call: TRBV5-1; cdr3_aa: CASLGQASDTQYF; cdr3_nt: TGCGCCAGCCTCGGGCAGGCTTCAGATACGCAGTATTTT
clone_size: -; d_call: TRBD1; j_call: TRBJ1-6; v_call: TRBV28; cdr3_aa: CASSRDTGESKSPLHF; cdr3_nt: TGTGCCAGCAGCCGCGACACAGGGGAGTCAAAATCACCCCTCCACTTT
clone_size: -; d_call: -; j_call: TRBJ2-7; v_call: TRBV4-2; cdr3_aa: CASSQGDVSEQYF; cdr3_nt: TGTGCCAGCAGCCAAGGGGACGTAAGCGAGCAGTACTTC
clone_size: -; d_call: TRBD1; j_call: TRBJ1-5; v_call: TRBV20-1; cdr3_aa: CSARLVPGQGNQPQHF; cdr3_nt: TGCAGTGCTAGATTAGTACCGGGACAGGGGAATCAGCCCCAGCATTTT
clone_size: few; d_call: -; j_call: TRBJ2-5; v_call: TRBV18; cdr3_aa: CASSTKETQYF; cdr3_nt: TGTGCCAGCTCAACGAAAGAGACCCAGTACTTC
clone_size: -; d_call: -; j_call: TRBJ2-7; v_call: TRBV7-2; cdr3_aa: CASSLGLGSQYF; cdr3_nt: TGTGCCAGCAGCTTAGGTCTTGGCTCACAGTACTTC
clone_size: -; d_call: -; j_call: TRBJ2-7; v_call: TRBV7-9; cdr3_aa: CASSLLVGLFYEQYF; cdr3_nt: TGTGCCAGCAGCTTACTCGTTGGTTTGTTCTACGAGCAGTACTTC
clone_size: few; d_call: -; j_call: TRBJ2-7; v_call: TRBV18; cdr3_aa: CASSSTVSYEQYF; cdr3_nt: TGTGCCAGCTCATCGACAGTCTCCTACGAGCAGTACTTC
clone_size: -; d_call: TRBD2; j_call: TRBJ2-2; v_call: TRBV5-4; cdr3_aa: CASSLTSGRALAGELFF; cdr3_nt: TGTGCCAGCAGCTTGACTAGCGGGAGGGCCTTGGCCGGGGAGCTGTTTTTT